This T cell receptor (beta chain) was sequenced during a study of human T cells and chemical hapten exposure. TCRdb recomputed calls from the RACE reads with MiXCR, one row per CDR3 protein. The sample has some 77,000 distinct CDR3 sequences; approximately 10% are singletons. Time point of the sample: patch test 1, 2 weeks after DPC sensitization. As to treatment: therapeutic diphenylcyclopropenone sensitization with weekly scalp DPC. Specimen: whole blood, collected in connection with sensitization to the hapten diphenylcyclopropenone (DPC). The sequence came from a woman in her forties or fifties with alopecia areata. Some clones in this sample may be carry-over from other donors' samples.

The CDR3 here is CATSDLTDEQFF. DNA for the CDR3: TGTGCCACCAGTGATTTAACGGATGAGCAGTTCTTC. V is TRBV24-1 and J is TRBJ2-1; unclear D gene. The CDR3 totals 12 residues. V lost 1 base to trimming and J lost 8 bases, with 5 bases between them. Per germline, CDR1 KGHDR and CDR2 SFDVKD.